What follows are 31 T cell receptor beta chains derived from one specimen sequenced in a study of blood T cell repertoires in COVID-19. Profiling relied on immunoSEQ multiplex PCR, and the TCRdb table lists in-frame clones only, not all of them. This repertoire shows around 700,000 clones, 90% found once; its top ten account for about 0.24%. Sequenced: peripheral blood. All receptors come from a woman aged 18-29 years with acute or convalescent COVID-19.

The chain uses TRBV5-1 and TRBJ2-1, with D possibly matching TRBD1 (5 bases). The V end was cut by 2 bases, the J end by 9 bases, with 9 bases between. The CDR3 is 12 amino acids. Germline V CDR1 and CDR2: SGHRS, YFSETQ. This CDR3 is CASSFQGGEQFF. The CDR3 DNA reads as TGCGCCAGCAGCTTCCAGGGCGGTGAGCAGTTCTTC.

This chain links TRBV15 with TRBJ2-3; 7 bases align to TRBD1. The V and J ends lost 1 base and 10 bases, in that order; junction bases with no gene match: 2. CDR1 is LNHNV, CDR2 YYDKDF, per germline (reference sequence). The CDR3 has 12 residues. CDR3 sequence: CATSRATGPQYF. The DNA for the CDR3 is TGTGCCACCAGCAGAGCGACAGGGCCGCAGTATTTT.

This clone was observed once. The DNA of the CDR3 is TGTGCCAGCAGGTGGGGGACAGGGATGAACACTGAAGCTTTCTTT. Translated: CASRWGTGMNTEAFF. The chain joins TRBV9 to TRBJ1-1, with TRBD1 matching over 9 bases. The CDR3 sequence is 15 residues long. J was trimmed by 0 bases and V by 5 bases; bases with no gene match: 5. CDR1 SGDLS and CDR2 YYNGEE come from the germline V gene.

The gene calls are TRBV5-6 and TRBJ1-2; a weak D match, TRBD1 (5 bases). Germline V gene sequence: CDR1 SGHDT, CDR2 YYEEEE. The V gene lost 9 bases and the J gene lost 2 bases, with 17 bases spanning the gap. The CDR3 has 14 amino acids. The CDR3 DNA reads TGTGCCACGGTTTGGGGCACCCAAAACTATGGCTACACCTTC. Its protein product is CATVWGTQNYGYTF.

The rearrangement joins TRBV18 to TRBJ1-1; no clear D gene. Trimming pared 2 bases from V and 4 bases from J, leaving 14 bases between. Germline CDR1 and CDR2: KGHSH and LQKENI. This CDR3 spans 15 amino acids. The CDR3 protein is CASSPDQGLGTEAFF. The CDR3 DNA follows: TGTGCCAGCTCACCAGATCAAGGCCTAGGCACTGAAGCTTTCTTT.

The genes are TRBV4-1 and TRBJ1-1, with TRBD1 as a possible D gene (5 bases). From germline, CDR1 is MGHRA and CDR2 YSYEKL. Trimming pared 8 bases from V and 1 base from J, leaving 17 bases between. This CDR3 has 15 amino acids. The CDR3 DNA follows: TGCGCCAGCGCTGCTTACAGGTTCGGGAACACTGAAGCTTTCTTT. It translates to CASAAYRFGNTEAFF.

This chain joins TRBV4-2 and TRBJ1-1, with TRBD1 matching over 11 bases. Unmatched junction bases numbered 1, after V lost 3 bases and J lost 4 bases. The CDR3 sequence is 14 residues long. In germline, CDR1 is LGHNA, CDR2 YNFKEQ. CDR3 coding DNA: TGTGCCAGCAGCCAGGACAGGGGGCTCACTGAAGCTTTCTTT. Translated, it gives CASSQDRGLTEAFF.

The rearrangement links TRBV3-1 (or the pseudogene TRBV3-2) to TRBJ1-2, with 7 positions matching TRBD1. Losses at the gene ends were 4 bases for V and 1 base for J; bases not matched to a gene: 3. The length of the CDR3 is 14 residues. CDR1 and CDR2 from the germline V gene are LGHDT and YNNKEL (reference sequence). DNA of the CDR3: TGTGCCAGCAGCCGGGACAGCTTTAACTATGGCTACACCTTC. Its protein is CASSRDSFNYGYTF.

This clone was counted a single time. This sequence joins TRBV5-8 and TRBJ1-3; weak D call: TRBD1 (6 bases). Trimming took 4 bases from V and 0 from J, leaving 14 bases between them. This CDR3 has 16 residues. Looked up from germline, CDR1 is SGHTS and CDR2 is YDEGEE. In DNA, the CDR3 is TGTGCCAGCAGCCCACGGACAGCGTACTCTGGAAACACCATATATTTT. It encodes CASSPRTAYSGNTIYF. The whole variable domain, remainder taken from reference TRBV5-8 and TRBJ1-3, is EAGVTQSPTHLIKTRGQQATLRCSPISGHTSVYWYQQALGLGLQFLLWYDEGEERNRGNFPPRFSGRQFPNYSSELNVNALELEDSALYLCASSPRTAYSGNTIYFGEGSWLTVV.

V and J are TRBV19 and TRBJ2-3, with D unresolved. Germline CDR1 and CDR2: LNHDA and SQIVND (reference sequence). Deletions cut 3 bases from V and 7 bases from J, with 17 bases between. This CDR3 is built from 15 residues. The CDR3 DNA reads TGTGCCAGTAGTATTATACATGGTCTCGGGTATACGCAGTATTTT. Translation: CASSIIHGLGYTQYF.

This chain uses TRBV6-5 with TRBJ2-7, with 7 bases lining up with TRBD2. CDR3 length equals 13 residues. Germline V CDR1 and CDR2: MNHEY, SVGAGI. Trimming took 6 bases from V and 3 from J; bases not matched to a gene: 5. CDR3 DNA: TGTGCCAGCAGGGGGGGGGTCGGCTACGAGCAGTACTTC. It yields the protein CASRGGVGYEQYF.

On this clone itself: The sample has other DNA sequences that encode this CDR3 too. The rearrangement uses TRBV4-1 and TRBJ2-7, with D perhaps TRBD1 (6 bases). The CDR3 runs to 15 residues. CDR1 is MGHRA, CDR2 YSYEKL, per germline. V was shortened by 0 bases and J by 3 bases, with 12 bases between the two germline ends. The CDR3 here is CASSQDPGALYEQYF. For the CDR3, the DNA is TGCGCCAGCAGCCAAGATCCAGGGGCTCTCTACGAGCAGTACTTC.

V usage is TRBV10-3 and J usage is TRBJ2-7, with 11 bases fitting TRBD1. CDR3 length equals 17 residues. CDR1 and CDR2 from the germline V gene are ENHRY and SYGVKD. With V trimmed by 2 bases and J by 3 bases, 9 bases remained unmatched. The CDR3 protein is CAISETLGTGGHYEQYF. CDR3 sequence (DNA): TGTGCCATCAGTGAGACCCTCGGGACAGGGGGTCACTACGAGCAGTACTTC.

The gene calls are TRBV6-6 and TRBJ2-7, with a weak D call TRBD1 (5 bases). This CDR3 comprises 11 residues. Trimming shortened V by 10 bases and J by 3 bases, and 10 bases separated the two germline ends. From germline, CDR1 is MNHNY and CDR2 SVGAGI (reference sequence). The CDR3 DNA is TGTGCCACCGAACAGGACTACGAGCAGTACTTC. Its protein product is CATEQDYEQYF.

The gene calls are TRBV12-1 and TRBJ2-3; TRBD1 was called by the table and not checked on the DNA. TRBV12-1 is a known pseudogene. The CDR3 is 17 residues long. This CDR3 is CASSSLPGQGWSDTQYF. The CDR3 nucleotides are TGTGCCAGCAGCAGCCTTCCGGGACAGGGATGGTCAGATACGCAGTATTTT.

The chain has TRBV30 and TRBJ1-6; 10 bases are a match to TRBD1. The trim removed 6 bases at V and 5 bases at J, leaving 7 bases unmatched. The V gene's germline CDR1 is GTSNPN and CDR2 SVGIG (reference sequence). This CDR3 region has 15 residues. The DNA of the CDR3 is TGTGCCTGTCCTGACGGGACAGGGGATAATTCACCCCTCCACTTT. Translation: CACPDGTGDNSPLHF.

This clone was found a few times. The chain uses TRBV5-4 and TRBJ1-1; 10 nucleotides align to TRBD1. J gave up 0 bases and V 4 bases, and 9 bases lay outside the gene matches. The V gene's germline CDR1 is SGHNT and CDR2 YYREEE (reference sequence). The CDR3 consists of 17 residues. CDR3 loop: CASSPRDRGSVNTEAFF. CDR3 DNA sequence: TGTGCCAGCAGCCCCCGGGACAGGGGATCCGTGAACACTGAAGCTTTCTTT.

In this sample, this clone turned up a few times. The chain is built from TRBV6-1 and TRBJ1-2; 7 bases align to TRBD1. From germline, CDR1 is MNHNS and CDR2 SASEGT. CDR3 length: 16 residues. Unmatched junction bases numbered 8, after V lost 0 bases and J lost 4 bases. The CDR3 DNA follows: TGTGCCAGCAGTGAAGCGCCGGGGGACAGAGCCTATGGCTACACCTTC. This encodes CASSEAPGDRAYGYTF.

The chain uses TRBV5-1 and TRBJ2-3, with 11 bases matching TRBD2. Losses at the gene ends were 3 bases for V and 1 base for J; bases not matched to a gene: 4. CDR3 length: 16 amino acids. Germline V gene sequence: CDR1 SGHRS, CDR2 YFSETQ. CDR3 coding DNA: TGCGCCAGCAGCTCCCTTAGCGGGGGGGGCACAGATACGCAGTATTTT. Translated, it gives CASSSLSGGGTDTQYF.

The chain couples TRBV18 to TRBJ1-2, with TRBD1 as a possible D gene (6 bases). Germline CDR1 and CDR2: KGHSH and LQKENI. The V gene lost 1 base and the J gene lost 3 bases, with 9 bases spanning the gap. The CDR3 runs to 14 residues. CDR3 sequence (DNA): TGTGCCAGCTCACCACAGGGGGTATACTATGGCTACACCTTC. It yields the protein CASSPQGVYYGYTF.

The rearrangement uses TRBV2 and TRBJ1-2, with 7 bases aligning to TRBD1. Germline V CDR1 and CDR2: SNHLY, FYNNEI. This CDR3 spans 14 amino acids. The ends lost 5 bases at V and 0 bases at J; junction bases unmatched: 3. The CDR3 reads CASSTDRANYGYTF. In nucleotides, the CDR3 is TGTGCCAGCAGTACAGACAGGGCTAACTATGGCTACACCTTC. Drawing the rest from reference TRBV2 and TRBJ1-2, the complete variable domain is EPEVTQTPSHQVTQMGQEVILRCVPISNHLYFYWYRQILGQKVEFLVSFYNNEISEKSEIFDDQFSVERPDGSNFTLKIRSTKLEDSAMYFCASSTDRANYGYTFGSGTRLTVV.

V gene TRBV10-3 combines with J gene TRBJ2-1; D is ambiguous. V was cut by 2 bases and J by 0 bases, with 11 bases left in between. CDR3 size: 16 residues. CDR1 and CDR2 from the germline V gene are ENHRY and SYGVKD. CDR3 sequence (DNA): TGTGCCATCAGTGAGGCAAATCCGAGCTCCTACAATGAGCAGTTCTTC. Amino acids: CAISEANPSSYNEQFF.

V gene TRBV5-5 combines with J gene TRBJ2-4; 7 nucleotides align to TRBD1. Looked up from germline, CDR1 is SGHKS and CDR2 is YYEKEE (reference sequence). Germline trimming cut 3 bases from V and 8 bases from J; bases unmatched to any gene: 17. The CDR3 totals 17 residues. CDR3 sequence (DNA): TGTGCCAGCAGCTCCCTGAACTTGGACAGGAAAGGGGACATTCAGTACTTC. It yields the protein CASSSLNLDRKGDIQYF.

The chain recombines TRBV14 with TRBJ2-1, with D possibly TRBD2 on 5 matching bases. The CDR3 totals 15 residues. V lost 0 bases and J 7 bases, leaving 13 bases between the germline ends. Germline CDR1 SGHDN, CDR2 FVKESK. Here the CDR3 DNA reads TGTGCCAGCAGCCAAGATTTTCCCCCGGGGAATGAGCAGTTCTTC. The encoded protein is CASSQDFPPGNEQFF.

The chain uses TRBV6-2 or TRBV6-3 and TRBJ1-2, with 7 bases fitting TRBD1. Germline lookup yields CDR1 MNHEY and CDR2 SVGEGT. The CDR3 covers 14 residues. Losses at the gene ends were 5 bases for V and 4 bases for J; bases not matched to a gene: 7. CDR3 sequence (DNA): TGTGCCAGCAGTCGCCCGGCAGGGGGCTATGGCTACACCTTC. Its translation is CASSRPAGGYGYTF.

V usage is TRBV4-2 and J usage is TRBJ1-2; TRBD1 might be the D (5 bases). There are 13 residues in the CDR3. Germline-derived CDR1 and CDR2 are LGHNA and YNFKEQ. Trimming cost V 4 bases and J 3 bases, with 9 bases left between them. The CDR3 sequence is CASSREGDYGYTF. CDR3 in DNA: TGTGCCAGCAGCCGGGAAGGGGACTATGGCTACACCTTC.

The chain is built from TRBV27 and TRBJ1-1; D may be TRBD1 (6 bases). CDR1 and CDR2 (germline): MNHEY, SMNVEV (reference sequence). The V end was cut by 4 bases, the J end by 1 base, with 13 bases between. The CDR3 length is 15 residues. The CDR3 loop is CASSSGQFWNTEAFF. The CDR3 bases are TGTGCCAGCAGTTCTGGACAGTTTTGGAACACTGAAGCTTTCTTT.

The chain employs TRBV27 and TRBJ2-1; no clear D. V lost 3 bases and J 7 bases, leaving 13 bases between the germline ends. In germline, CDR1 is MNHEY, CDR2 SMNVEV (reference sequence). The CDR3 contains 14 residues. CDR3 coding DNA: TGTGCCAGCAGTTTCATTGACACTGGGAATGAGCAGTTCTTC. It encodes CASSFIDTGNEQFF.

The count of this clone is one. The chain links TRBV5-4 to TRBJ2-3, with TRBD1 identical over 11 bases. The V gene's germline CDR1 is SGHNT and CDR2 YYREEE (reference sequence). The CDR3 sequence is 15 residues long. V lost 7 bases, J lost 4 bases, and 8 bases stayed unmatched. The DNA of the CDR3 is TGTGCCAGCCGGGGGACAGGGGGGAACCCAGATACGCAGTATTTT. It encodes CASRGTGGNPDTQYF.

The J gene is TRBJ2-2, the V gene TRBV7-9; tentative D call: TRBD1 (5 bases). Trimming left V 5 bases short and J 0 bases short, with 10 bases between. The CDR3 is 15 residues long. Per germline, CDR1 SEHNR and CDR2 FQNEAQ (reference sequence). The CDR3 loop reads CASSQQGANTGELFF. DNA of the CDR3: TGTGCCAGCAGCCAACAAGGGGCGAACACCGGGGAGCTGTTTTTT.

V is TRBV30 and J is TRBJ1-2; 9 bases align to TRBD1. Germline CDR1 GTSNPN, CDR2 SVGIG (reference sequence). The CDR3 is 13 amino acids. J was trimmed by 8 bases and V by 7 bases; bases with no gene match: 11. In DNA, the CDR3 is TGTGCCTCGAGCGGGACAGGGATCTCCGGCTACACCTTC. This sequence encodes CASSGTGISGYTF.